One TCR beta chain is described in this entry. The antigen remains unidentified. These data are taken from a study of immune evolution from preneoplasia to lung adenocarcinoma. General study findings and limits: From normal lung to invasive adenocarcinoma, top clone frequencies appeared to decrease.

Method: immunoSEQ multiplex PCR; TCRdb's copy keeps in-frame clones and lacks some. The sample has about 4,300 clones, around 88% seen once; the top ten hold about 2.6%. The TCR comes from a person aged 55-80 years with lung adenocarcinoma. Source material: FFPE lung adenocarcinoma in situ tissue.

The DNA of the CDR3 is TGTGCCAGTAGTATGGGGGCGAGTAGGACCTACGAGCAGTACTTC. Translating it yields CASSMGASRTYEQYF. This sequence joins TRBV19 and TRBJ2-7; D possibly corresponds to TRBD1 (6 bases). Germline values: CDR1 LNHDA, CDR2 SQIVND (reference sequence). The V gene lost 3 bases and the J gene lost 2 bases, with 14 bases spanning the gap. The CDR3 length is 15 residues. Combining the CDR3 with reference TRBV19 and TRBJ2-7 gives the whole variable domain DGGITQSPKYLFRKEGQNVTLSCEQNLNHDAMYWYRQDPGQGLRLIYYSQIVNDFQKGDIAEGYSVSREKKESFPLTVTSAQKNPTAFYLCASSMGASRTYEQYFGPGTRLTVT.